The T cell receptor beta chain under discussion was sequenced for a study of T cells after yellow fever vaccination. Template-switching 5'RACE yielded the TCR cDNA; a universal primer site and UMIs were added in the process. TCRdb redid the calling of the 5' RACE reads with MiXCR, one entry per CDR3 protein. The data contain tens of thousands of distinct CDR3 sequences, approximately 7.5% of them singletons. This clonotype was seen at least ten times. The antigen is unknown. Study outcomes and limitations: There was a possibility that FACS-sorted repertoires contained abundant clonotypes contaminating from the bulk population.

The source was CD8+ T cells sorted from PBMCs, collected on the day of the yellow fever booster vaccination. This clonotype was sampled from a man aged 30 to 45 who received the YFV17D yellow fever vaccine.

DNA of the CDR3: TGCGCCAGCAGCTTTAACGACGGGAGGAGTACTGAAGCTTTCTTT. Translating it yields CASSFNDGRSTEAFF. The rearrangement joins TRBV5-1 to TRBJ1-1; no firm D call. V was clipped by 2 bases and J by 5 bases, with 16 bases between them. The CDR3 contains 15 residues. Germline-derived CDR1 and CDR2 are SGHRS and YFSETQ. The complete variable domain, with remaining parts taken from reference TRBV5-1 and TRBJ1-1, reads KAGVTQTPRYLIKTRGQQVTLSCSPISGHRSVSWYQQTPGQGLQFLFEYFSETQRNKGNFPGRFSGRQFSNSRSEMNVSTLELGDSALYLCASSFNDGRSTEAFFGQGTRLTVV.